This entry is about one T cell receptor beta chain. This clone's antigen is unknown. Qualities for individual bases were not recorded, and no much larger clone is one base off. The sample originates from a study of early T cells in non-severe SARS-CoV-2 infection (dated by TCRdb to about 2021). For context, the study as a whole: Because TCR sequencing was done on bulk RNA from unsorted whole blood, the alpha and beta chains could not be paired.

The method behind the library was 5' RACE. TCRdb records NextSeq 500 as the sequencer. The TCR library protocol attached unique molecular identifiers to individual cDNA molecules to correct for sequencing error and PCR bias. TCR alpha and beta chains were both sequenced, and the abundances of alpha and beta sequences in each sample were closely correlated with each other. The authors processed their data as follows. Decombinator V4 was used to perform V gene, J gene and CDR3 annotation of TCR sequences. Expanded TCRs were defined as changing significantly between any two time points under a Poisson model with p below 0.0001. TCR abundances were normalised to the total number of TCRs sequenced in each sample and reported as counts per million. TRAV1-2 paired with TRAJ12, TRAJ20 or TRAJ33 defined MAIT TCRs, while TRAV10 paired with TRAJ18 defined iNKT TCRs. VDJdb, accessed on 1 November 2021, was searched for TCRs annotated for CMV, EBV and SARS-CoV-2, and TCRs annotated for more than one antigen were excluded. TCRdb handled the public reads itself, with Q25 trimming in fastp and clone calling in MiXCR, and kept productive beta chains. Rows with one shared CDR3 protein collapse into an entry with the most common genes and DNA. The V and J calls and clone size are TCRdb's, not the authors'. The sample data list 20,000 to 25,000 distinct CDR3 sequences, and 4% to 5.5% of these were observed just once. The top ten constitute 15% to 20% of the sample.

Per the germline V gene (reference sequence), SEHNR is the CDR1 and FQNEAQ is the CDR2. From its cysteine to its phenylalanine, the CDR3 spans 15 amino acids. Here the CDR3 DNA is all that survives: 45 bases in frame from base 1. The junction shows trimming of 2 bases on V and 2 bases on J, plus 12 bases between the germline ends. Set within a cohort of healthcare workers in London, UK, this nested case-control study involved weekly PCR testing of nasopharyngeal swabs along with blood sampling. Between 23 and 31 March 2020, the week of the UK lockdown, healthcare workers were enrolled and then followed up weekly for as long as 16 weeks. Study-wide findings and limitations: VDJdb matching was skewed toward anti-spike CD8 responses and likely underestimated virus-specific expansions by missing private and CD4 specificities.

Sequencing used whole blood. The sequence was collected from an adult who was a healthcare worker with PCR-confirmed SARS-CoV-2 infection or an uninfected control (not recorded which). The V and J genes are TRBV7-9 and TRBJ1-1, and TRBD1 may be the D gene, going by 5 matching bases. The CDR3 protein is CASSLSGASNTEAFF. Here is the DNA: TGTGCCAGCAGCTTAAGTGGGGCCTCAAACACTGAAGCTTTCTTT.